The sample holds one count of the clone carrying this T cell receptor (beta chain). This CDR3 spans 14 amino acids. V was pared by 0 bases and J by 5 bases, with 10 bases between. CDR1 is LGHDT and CDR2 is YNNKEL in the germline V gene (reference sequence). Healthy donors constituted the controls, which were matched for age and sex. It was negative isolation that provided the CD8+ and CD4+ T cells, whereas TEMRA cells were enriched by FACS. RNA was extracted with the RNeasy kit, and a quantity of 0.5 to 1 ug was reverse transcribed using random hexamers. TCRdb re-analysed the immunoSEQ multiplex PCR reads in MiXCR, keeping a single row per CDR3 protein. Altogether around 170,000 distinct CDR3 sequences are present, 92% being singletons, with the ten largest covering approximately 0.082%. The sample comes from a study of CD8 T cells in Susac syndrome.

Material for sequencing was CD4+ T cells from PBMCs. The sequence derives from a human donor in good health. The chain joins TRBV3-1 to TRBJ1-1; D is ambiguous. Here the CDR3 reads CASSQDLLRTEAFF. CDR3 sequence (DNA): TGTGCCAGCAGCCAAGATCTACTCCGAACTGAAGCTTTCTTT.